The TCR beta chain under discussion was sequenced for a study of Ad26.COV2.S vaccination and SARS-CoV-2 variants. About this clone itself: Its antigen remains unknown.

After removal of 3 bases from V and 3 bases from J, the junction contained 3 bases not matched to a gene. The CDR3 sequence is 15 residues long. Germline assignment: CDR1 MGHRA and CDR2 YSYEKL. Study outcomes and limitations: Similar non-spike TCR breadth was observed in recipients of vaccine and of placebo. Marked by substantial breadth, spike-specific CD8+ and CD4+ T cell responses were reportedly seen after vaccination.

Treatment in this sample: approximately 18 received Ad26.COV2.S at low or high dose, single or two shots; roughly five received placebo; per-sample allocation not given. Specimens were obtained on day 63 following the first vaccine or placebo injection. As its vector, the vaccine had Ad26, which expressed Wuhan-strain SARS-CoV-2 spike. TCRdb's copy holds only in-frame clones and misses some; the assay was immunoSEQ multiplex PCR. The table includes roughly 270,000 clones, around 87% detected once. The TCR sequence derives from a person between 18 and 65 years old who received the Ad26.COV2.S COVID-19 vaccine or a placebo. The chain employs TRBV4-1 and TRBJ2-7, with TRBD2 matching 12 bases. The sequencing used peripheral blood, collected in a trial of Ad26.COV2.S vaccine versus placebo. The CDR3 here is CASSQLTSGSYEQYF. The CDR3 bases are TGCGCCAGCAGCCAGTTGACTAGCGGGAGCTACGAGCAGTACTTC.